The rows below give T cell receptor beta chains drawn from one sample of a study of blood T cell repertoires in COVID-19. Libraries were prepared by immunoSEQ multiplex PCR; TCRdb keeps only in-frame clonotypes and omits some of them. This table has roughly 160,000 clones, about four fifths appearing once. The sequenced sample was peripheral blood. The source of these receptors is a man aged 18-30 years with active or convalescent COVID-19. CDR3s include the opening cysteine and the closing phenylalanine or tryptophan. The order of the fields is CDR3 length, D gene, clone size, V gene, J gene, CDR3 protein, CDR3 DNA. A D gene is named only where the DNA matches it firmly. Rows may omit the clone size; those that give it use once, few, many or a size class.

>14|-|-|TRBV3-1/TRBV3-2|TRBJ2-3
CASSQGRGTDTQYF
TGTGCCAGCAGCCAAGGCCGGGGCACAGATACGCAGTATTTT
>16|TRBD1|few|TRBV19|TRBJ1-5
CASATGTGLVYQPQHF
TGTGCCAGTGCTACCGGGACAGGGTTGGTGTATCAGCCCCAGCATTTT
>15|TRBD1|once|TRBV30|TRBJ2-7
CAWSARPGTGVMQYF
TGTGCCTGGAGTGCCCGCCCGGGGACAGGTGTCATGCAGTACTTC
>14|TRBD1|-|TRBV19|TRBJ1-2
CASSSRTGEYGYTF
TGTGCCAGTAGTTCCCGGACAGGAGAATATGGCTACACCTTC
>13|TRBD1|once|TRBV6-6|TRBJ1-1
CASSSDRARGAFF
TGTGCCAGCAGTAGCGACAGGGCGCGTGGAGCTTTCTTT
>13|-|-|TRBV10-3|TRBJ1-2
CAISEGYSGGYTF
TGTGCCATCAGTGAGGGGTATTCGGGTGGCTACACCTTC
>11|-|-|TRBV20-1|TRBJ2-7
CSAGTLHEQYF
TGCAGTGCTGGGACACTCCACGAGCAGTACTTC
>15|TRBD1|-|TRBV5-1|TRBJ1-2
CASSVTGGAGYGYTF
TGCGCCAGCAGCGTAACAGGGGGCGCAGGCTATGGCTACACCTTC
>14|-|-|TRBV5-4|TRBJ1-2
CASSQGMDNYGYTF
TGTGCCAGCAGCCAGGGTATGGACAACTATGGCTACACCTTC
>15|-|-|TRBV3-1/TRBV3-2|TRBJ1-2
CASSQDLQGGYGYTF
TGTGCCAGCAGCCAAGATCTACAGGGTGGCTATGGCTACACCTTC
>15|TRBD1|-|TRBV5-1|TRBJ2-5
CASSFLGQGWETQYF
TGCGCCAGCAGCTTTTTGGGACAGGGTTGGGAGACCCAGTACTTC
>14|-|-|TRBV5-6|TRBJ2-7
CASSPTGHPYEQYF
TGTGCCAGCAGCCCAACGGGTCACCCCTACGAGCAGTACTTC
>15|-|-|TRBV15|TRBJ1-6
CATSRDRGSGSPLHF
TGTGCCACCAGCAGAGATAGAGGTAGTGGTTCACCCCTCCACTTT
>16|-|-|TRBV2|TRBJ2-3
CASSYLIASITDTQYF
TGTGCCAGCAGCTACCTAATAGCTAGCATCACAGATACGCAGTATTTT
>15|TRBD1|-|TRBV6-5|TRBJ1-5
CASRQGTGMNQPQHF
TGTGCCAGCAGGCAGGGGACAGGGATGAATCAGCCCCAGCATTTT
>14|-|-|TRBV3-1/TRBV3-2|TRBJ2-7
CASSSTGATYEQYF
TGTGCCAGCAGCTCCACAGGAGCCACCTACGAGCAGTACTTC
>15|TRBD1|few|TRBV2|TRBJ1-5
CASTMGQGANQPQHF
TGTGCCAGCACCATGGGACAGGGGGCCAATCAGCCCCAGCATTTT
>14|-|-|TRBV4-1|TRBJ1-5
CASSQRDRISPQHF
TGCGCCAGCAGCCAGAGGGATCGTATCAGCCCCCAGCATTTT
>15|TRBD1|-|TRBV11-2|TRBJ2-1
CASSPGTGKYNEQFF
TGTGCCAGCAGCCCCGGGACAGGGAAGTACAATGAGCAGTTCTTC
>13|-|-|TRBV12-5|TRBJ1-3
CASGLGGGNTIYF
TGTGCTAGTGGTTTGGGAGGCGGAAACACCATATATTTT
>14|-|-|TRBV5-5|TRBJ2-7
CASSTFGVSYEQYF
TGTGCCAGCAGCACCTTCGGGGTCTCCTACGAGCAGTACTTC
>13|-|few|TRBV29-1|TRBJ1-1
CSVDSYRDTEAFF
TGCAGCGTTGATTCCTATCGGGACACTGAAGCTTTCTTT
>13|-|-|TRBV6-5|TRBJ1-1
CASSYGTYTEAFF
TGTGCCAGCAGTTATGGCACCTACACTGAAGCTTTCTTT
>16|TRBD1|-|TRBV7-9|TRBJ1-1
CASSFGTGVMNTEAFF
TGTGCCAGCAGCTTCGGGACAGGAGTAATGAACACTGAAGCTTTCTTT
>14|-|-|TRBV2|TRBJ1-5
CASSRGLLNQPQHF
TGTGCCAGCAGTAGGGGACTTCTTAATCAGCCCCAGCATTTT
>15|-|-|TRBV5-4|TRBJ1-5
CASSLGAGPNQPQHF
TGTGCCAGCAGCTTGGGGGCGGGGCCTAATCAGCCCCAGCATTTT
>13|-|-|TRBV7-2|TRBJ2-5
CASSLGAKETQYF
TGTGCCAGCAGCTTAGGGGCAAAAGAGACCCAGTACTTC
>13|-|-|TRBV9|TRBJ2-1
CASSPGRYNEQFF
TGTGCCAGCAGCCCGGGGAGGTACAATGAGCAGTTCTTC
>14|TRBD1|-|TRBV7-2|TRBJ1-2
CASSPQTGDNGYTF
TGTGCCAGCAGCCCTCAGACAGGGGACAATGGCTACACCTTC
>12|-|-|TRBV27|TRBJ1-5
CAWGDSNQPQHF
TGTGCCTGGGGGGATAGCAATCAGCCCCAGCATTTT
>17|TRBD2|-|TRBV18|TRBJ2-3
CASSILGLAGPTDTQYF
TGTGCCAGCTCCATACTTGGACTAGCGGGACCCACAGATACGCAGTATTTT
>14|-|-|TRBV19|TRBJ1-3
CASSIRSSGNTIYF
TGTGCCAGTAGTATAAGGAGCTCTGGAAACACCATATATTTT
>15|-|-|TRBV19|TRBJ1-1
CASSTKTGMNTEAFF
TGTGCCAGTAGTACTAAGACAGGTATGAACACTGAAGCTTTCTTT
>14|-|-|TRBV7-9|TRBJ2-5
CASSLERDQETQYF
TGTGCCAGCAGCTTAGAGAGAGACCAAGAGACCCAGTACTTC
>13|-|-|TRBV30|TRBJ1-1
CAWSLTTNTEAFF
TGTGCCTGGAGTTTAACAACGAACACTGAAGCTTTCTTT
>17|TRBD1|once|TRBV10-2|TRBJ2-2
CASNGQGADFFTGELFF
TGCGCCAGCAATGGACAGGGGGCCGACTTTTTCACCGGGGAGCTGTTTTTT
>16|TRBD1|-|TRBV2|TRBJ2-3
CASRADRGSGTDTQYF
TGTGCCAGCAGGGCGGACAGGGGATCCGGCACAGATACGCAGTATTTT
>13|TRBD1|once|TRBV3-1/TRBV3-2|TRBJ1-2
CASSRRTGVGYTF
TGTGCCAGCAGTCGAAGGACAGGGGTGGGCTACACCTTC
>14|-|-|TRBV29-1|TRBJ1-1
CSVEEGGRGTEAFF
TGCAGCGTTGAAGAGGGAGGGCGAGGCACTGAAGCTTTCTTT
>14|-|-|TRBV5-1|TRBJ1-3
CASQQGSSGNTIYF
TGCGCCAGCCAACAGGGAAGCTCTGGAAACACCATATATTTT
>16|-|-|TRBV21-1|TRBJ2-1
CASSKVGRGTYNEQFF
-
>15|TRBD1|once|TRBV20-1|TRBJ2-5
CSASPPTGHQETQYF
TGCAGTGCTAGTCCCCCGACAGGGCACCAAGAGACCCAGTACTTC
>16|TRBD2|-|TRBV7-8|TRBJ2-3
CASSRTSGTYTDTQYF
TGTGCCAGCAGCAGGACTAGCGGGACCTACACAGATACGCAGTATTTT
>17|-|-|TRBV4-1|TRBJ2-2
CASSQKHGSKNTGELFF
TGCGCCAGCAGCCAAAAACACGGGTCGAAGAACACCGGGGAGCTGTTTTTT
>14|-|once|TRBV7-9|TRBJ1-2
CASSPGEGNGGYTF
TGTGCCAGCAGCCCAGGGGAGGGGAATGGTGGCTACACCTTC
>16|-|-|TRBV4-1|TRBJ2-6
CASSQVQLSGANVLTF
TGCGCCAGCAGCCAAGTACAGCTCTCTGGGGCCAACGTCCTGACTTTC
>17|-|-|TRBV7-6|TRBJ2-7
CASSSGLARGRKNEQYF
TGTGCCAGCAGCTCCGGTCTGGCCAGGGGAAGGAAAAACGAGCAGTACTTC
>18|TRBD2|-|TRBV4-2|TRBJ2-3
CASSQDQGGGADTDTQYF
TGTGCCAGCAGCCAAGATCAGGGCGGGGGGGCCGACACAGATACGCAGTATTTT
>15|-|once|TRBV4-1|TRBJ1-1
CASSDTLFANTEAFF
TGCGCCAGCAGCGACACTTTATTCGCGAACACTGAAGCTTTCTTT
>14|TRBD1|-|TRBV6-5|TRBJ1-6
CASKSQGNNSPLHF
TGTGCCAGCAAATCACAGGGGAATAATTCACCCCTCCACTTT
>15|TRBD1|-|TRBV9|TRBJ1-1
CASSPVPGGSTEAFF
TGTGCCAGCAGCCCTGTCCCAGGGGGAAGCACTGAAGCTTTCTTT
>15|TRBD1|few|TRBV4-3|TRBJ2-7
CASSQDTTGGYEQYF
TGCGCCAGCAGCCAAGATACTACAGGGGGCTACGAGCAGTACTTC
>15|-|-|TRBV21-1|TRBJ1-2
CASGPEEKSNYGYTF
TGTGCCAGCGGCCCTGAGGAGAAATCTAACTATGGCTACACCTTC
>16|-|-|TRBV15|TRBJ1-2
CATSRDRVWTNYGYTF
TGTGCCACCAGCAGAGATCGGGTGTGGACTAACTATGGCTACACCTTC
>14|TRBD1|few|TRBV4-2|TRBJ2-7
CASSLRDRGYEQYF
TGTGCCAGCAGCCTTCGGGACAGGGGCTACGAGCAGTACTTC
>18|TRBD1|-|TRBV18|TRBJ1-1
CASSPRHQTGATVTEAFF
TGTGCCAGCTCACCCCGGCACCAGACAGGGGCAACGGTCACTGAAGCTTTCTTT
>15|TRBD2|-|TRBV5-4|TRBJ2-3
CASSSGLAGTDTQYF
TGTGCCAGCAGCTCGGGACTAGCGGGCACAGATACGCAGTATTTT
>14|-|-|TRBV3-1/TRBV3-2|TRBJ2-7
CASSLPGGPREQYF
TGTGCCAGCAGCCTTCCCGGGGGGCCGAGGGAGCAGTACTTC
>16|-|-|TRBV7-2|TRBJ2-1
CASSLGSGSSYNEQFF
TGTGCCAGCAGCTTAGGGTCTGGGAGTTCCTACAATGAGCAGTTCTTC